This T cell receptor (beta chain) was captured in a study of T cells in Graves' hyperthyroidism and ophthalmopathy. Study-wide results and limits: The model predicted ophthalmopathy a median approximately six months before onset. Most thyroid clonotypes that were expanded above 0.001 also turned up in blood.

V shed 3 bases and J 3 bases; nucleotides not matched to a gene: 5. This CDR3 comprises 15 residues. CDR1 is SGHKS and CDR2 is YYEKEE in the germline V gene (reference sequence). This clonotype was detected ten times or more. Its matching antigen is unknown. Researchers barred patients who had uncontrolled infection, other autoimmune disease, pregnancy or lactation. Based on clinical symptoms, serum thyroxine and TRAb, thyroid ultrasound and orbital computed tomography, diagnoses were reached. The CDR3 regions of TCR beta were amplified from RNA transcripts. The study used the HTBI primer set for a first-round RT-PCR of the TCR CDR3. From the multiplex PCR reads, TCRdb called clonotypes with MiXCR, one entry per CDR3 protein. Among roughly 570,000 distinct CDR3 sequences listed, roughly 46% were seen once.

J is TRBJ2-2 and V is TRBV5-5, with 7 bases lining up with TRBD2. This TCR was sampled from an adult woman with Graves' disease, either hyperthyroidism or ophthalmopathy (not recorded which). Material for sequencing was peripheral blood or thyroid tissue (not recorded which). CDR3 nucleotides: TGTGCCAGCAGCTCCAAAGGGAGGGACACCGGGGAGCTGTTTTTT. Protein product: CASSSKGRDTGELFF.